This TCR beta chain appears in the sequencing data of a study of T cell responses to AZD1222 COVID-19 vaccine (dated by TCRdb to the early 2020s). Describing the broader study: TCR sequencing covered 233 trial participants: nearly 210 given two doses of AZD1222 and approximately 25 given two doses of MenACWY control vaccine. Trial participants were enrolled by age into 18-55, 56-69 and 70-plus year subgroups, with roughly 160, 29 and 62 TCR-sequenced participants respectively. Overall study outcomes, separate from this receptor: Because no samples from the day 14 peak response were available, repertoires could be characterized only after the peak T cell response. Conclusions about previously exposed vaccinees are limited, since just 5 to 7 AZD1222 recipients were seropositive for SARS-CoV-2 at baseline. Spike-specific TCR breadth and depth rose significantly after two AZD1222 doses compared with day 0 and with MenACWY recipients. The 56-69-year group was small, and its depth increase did not reach significance, likely because of low power. Vaccine-associated CD4 TCRs spanned the whole spike protein, with dominant responses in regions 160-218 and 743-854. Reportedly, almost half of the unique spike-specific TCRs recognized epitopes lying outside the regions that are mutated in the B.1.351 and B.1.1.7 variants. Most participants were white British and females outnumbered males, and the authors suggested that clonal diversity may have been underestimated.

Only one count was recorded for this clone. Its recognized antigen is unknown. No qualities accompany the bases; no much larger clone lies one base away. The CDR3 starts with the cysteine, ends with the phenylalanine, and has 13 residues. The entry retains the CDR3 DNA only, 39 bases that are in frame from base 1. V loses 6 bases, J loses 0 bases, and the germline ends lie 8 bases apart. Based on the germline V gene, the CDR1 and CDR2 sequences are KGHSH and LQKENI. The sample's time point label is to be understood as: baseline before first vaccination. The meaning of the sample's treatment or condition label: meningococcal conjugate vaccine given as trial control. Samples from vaccinated people were obtained from the UK trials COV001 and COV002, which included a single-blind randomized controlled phase 2/3 trial of AZD1222 (ChAdOx1 nCoV-19) in healthy adults. Trial participant PBMC samples were collected at day 0 and day 28 after the second dose for TCRbeta chain sequencing.

The CDR3 regions of human TCRbeta chains were analyzed by immunosequencing. In the authors' own workflow: Repertoire TCRs were matched against a reference library of SARS-CoV-2-specific TCRs generated with the MIRA antigen-specificity platform. Breadth meant the fraction of unique TCRs that were SARS-CoV-2-associated, whereas depth meant the fraction of total T cells that were SARS-CoV-2-associated. Using the MIRA data, each spike-specific TCR was assigned both to the spike region to which the TCR was reactive and to a CD4 or CD8 class. Log10-transformed breadth and depth values were compared by one-way ANOVA with Sidak's multiple comparisons tests. Sourced from immuneACCESS, this table was stored by TCRdb with only in-frame sequences that have V and J called. A share of the clones is absent; for the studies checked, an unresolved V gene accounts for under half, and the remainder has no known explanation. Clone size and the V and J calls come from that table; the DNA yielded D and trimming. This sample lists roughly 120,000 clones; roughly 88% were detected once. The ten largest clones capture 3.9% of the sample.

The rearranged chain carries TRBV18 and TRBJ1-1, with TRBD1 as a weak D call on 5 bases. Sequencing was performed on peripheral blood, taken on day 0 of MenACWY control vaccination. The TCR comes from an adult in good health. The CDR3 reads as follows: CASSLTVNTEAFF. Here is the DNA: TGTGCCAGCTCCTTGACAGTGAACACTGAAGCTTTCTTT. Reference TRBV18 and TRBJ1-1 genes cover what lies past the CDR3, so the full variable domain is NAGVMQNPRHLVRRRGQEARLRCSPMKGHSHVYWYRQLPEEGLKFMVYLQKENIIDESGMPKERFSAEFPKEGPSILRIQQVVRGDSAAYFCASSLTVNTEAFFGQGTRLTVV.